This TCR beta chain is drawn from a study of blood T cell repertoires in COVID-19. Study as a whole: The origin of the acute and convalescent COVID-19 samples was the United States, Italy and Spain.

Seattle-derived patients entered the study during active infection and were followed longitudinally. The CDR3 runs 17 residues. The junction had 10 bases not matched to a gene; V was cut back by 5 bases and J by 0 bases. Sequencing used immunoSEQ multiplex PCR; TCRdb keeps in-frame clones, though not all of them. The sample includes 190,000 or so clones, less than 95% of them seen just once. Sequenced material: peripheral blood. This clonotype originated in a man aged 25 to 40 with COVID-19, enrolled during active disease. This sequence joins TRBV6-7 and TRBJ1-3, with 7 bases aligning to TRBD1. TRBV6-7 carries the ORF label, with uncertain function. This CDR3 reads CASSATDRNCSGNTIYF. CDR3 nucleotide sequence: TGTGCCAGCAGTGCCACGGACAGGAATTGCTCTGGAAACACCATATATTTT.